The rows below give T cell receptor beta chains drawn from one sample of a study of blood T cell repertoires in COVID-19. TCRdb keeps only in-frame clones here, not all; method: immunoSEQ multiplex PCR. Of just under 50,000 clones detected, around nine tenths appear once; the ten largest clones hold 3.5% to 5%. The material sequenced was peripheral blood. The source of these receptors is a human donor in a cohort sampled during active COVID-19. Each CDR3 is given with its conserved first and last residue. Each record gives: CDR3 length, clone size, J gene, V gene, D gene, CDR3 protein, CDR3 DNA. D genes are given only for firm matches. Expanded clones are given a class, and other clones once, few, many or no size at all.

>15|-|TRBJ1-2|TRBV24-1|TRBD1
CATSDLQGANYGYTF
TGTGCCACCAGTGATTTGCAGGGGGCGAACTATGGCTACACCTTC
>15|-|TRBJ2-2|TRBV9|TRBD1
CASSEGQGGTGELFF
TGTGCCAGCAGCGAGGGACAGGGAGGCACCGGGGAGCTGTTTTTT
>11|-|TRBJ1-5|TRBV20-1|-
CSATGGQPQHF
TGCAGTGCTACCGGAGGTCAGCCCCAGCATTTT
>15|-|TRBJ2-1|TRBV3-1/TRBV3-2|-
CASSQETGTYNEQFF
TGTGCCAGCAGCCAAGAAACCGGGACCTACAATGAGCAGTTCTTC
>12|-|TRBJ2-2|TRBV24-1|-
CATGLNTGELFF
TGTGCCACCGGACTTAACACCGGGGAGCTGTTTTTT
>14|-|TRBJ1-2|TRBV20-1|TRBD1
CSASGTAVNYGYTF
TGCAGTGCTAGTGGGACAGCCGTAAACTATGGCTACACCTTC
>14|-|TRBJ1-4|TRBV10-3|-
CAISGTENNEKLFF
TGTGCCATCAGTGGAACAGAAAATAATGAAAAACTGTTTTTT
>17|-|TRBJ1-6|TRBV4-1|-
CASSRSEQGSYNSPLHF
TGCGCCAGCAGCCGCAGCGAACAGGGCTCCTATAATTCACCCCTCCACTTT
>13|-|TRBJ1-2|TRBV24-1|TRBD1
CATSLGQGGGYTF
TGTGCCACCAGCCTGGGGCAGGGGGGTGGCTACACCTTC
>12|-|TRBJ1-2|TRBV10-1|-
CASRLGGDGYTF
TGCGCCAGCAGACTCGGGGGGGATGGCTACACCTTC
>13|-|TRBJ1-1|TRBV5-1|TRBD1
CASSSQGRTEAFF
TGCGCCAGCAGCTCACAGGGGAGGACTGAAGCTTTCTTT
>15|-|TRBJ2-7|TRBV27|TRBD2
CASSLLAGGSYEQYF
TGTGCCAGCAGTTTACTAGCGGGCGGCTCCTACGAGCAGTACTTC
>16|-|TRBJ2-7|TRBV4-2|TRBD2
CASSQESGGSSYEQYF
TGTGCCAGCAGCCAAGAGAGCGGGGGCAGCTCCTACGAGCAGTACTTC
>13|-|TRBJ1-1|TRBV9|-
CASSSVPGGEAFF
TGTGCCAGCAGCTCCGTCCCCGGGGGTGAAGCTTTCTTT
>19|-|TRBJ1-1|TRBV27|TRBD1
CASSSDQTGTDIMNTEAFF
TGTGCCAGCAGTTCAGACCAGACCGGGACAGACATCATGAACACTGAAGCTTTCTTT
>15|-|TRBJ1-1|TRBV5-1|TRBD1
CASSPLDRGRTEAFF
TGCGCCAGCAGCCCCCTGGACAGGGGGAGAACTGAAGCTTTCTTT
>14|-|TRBJ1-1|TRBV29-1|TRBD1
CSVDWGQGRPEAFF
TGCAGCGTTGATTGGGGACAGGGAAGGCCTGAAGCTTTCTTT
>14|-|TRBJ1-2|TRBV4-1|-
CASSQRQETYGYTF
TGCGCCAGCAGCCAAAGACAGGAGACCTATGGCTACACCTTC
>14|-|TRBJ1-1|TRBV7-8|-
CASTGRGINTEAFF
TGTGCCAGCACCGGGAGAGGGATTAACACTGAAGCTTTCTTT
>16|-|TRBJ2-5|TRBV5-8|TRBD1
CASSLATRGGLKAQYF
TGTGCCAGCAGCTTGGCCACTAGAGGGGGCTTGAAGGCCCAGTACTTC
>11|-|TRBJ1-6|TRBV7-8|-
CASSTGSPLHF
TGTGCCAGCAGCACAGGATCACCCCTCCACTTT
>14|few|TRBJ2-7|TRBV19|TRBD2
CASSRTSSSYEQYF
TGTGCCAGTAGTAGGACTAGCAGCTCCTACGAGCAGTACTTC
>16|-|TRBJ2-7|TRBV5-5|TRBD2
CASSLGATSGSWEQYF
TGTGCCAGCAGCTTGGGGGCTACTAGCGGGAGTTGGGAGCAGTACTTC
>16|few|TRBJ2-5|TRBV4-1|TRBD2
CASSRLGGTTQETQYF
TGCGCCAGCAGCCGCCTGGGCGGGACTACGCAAGAGACCCAGTACTTC
>14|-|TRBJ1-1|TRBV19|-
CASSHRVMNTEAFF
TGTGCCAGTAGTCACAGGGTCATGAACACTGAAGCTTTCTTT
>13|-|TRBJ1-1|TRBV6-6|TRBD1
CASILTGGTEAFF
TGTGCCAGCATCCTTACAGGGGGCACTGAAGCTTTCTTT
>13|once|TRBJ1-4|TRBV28|-
CASTPSARLGLFF
TGTGCCAGCACCCCCAGTGCGAGGTTAGGTCTGTTTTTT
>14|-|TRBJ2-5|TRBV9|-
CASSVDPVSETQYF
TGTGCCAGCAGCGTAGATCCCGTGTCGGAGACCCAGTACTTC
>15|once|TRBJ1-2|TRBV2|-
CATVAYKDYNYGYTF
TGTGCCACCGTCGCCTACAAGGACTATAACTATGGCTACACCTTC
>13|-|TRBJ1-1|TRBV18|-
CASSSVGRTEAFF
TGTGCCAGCTCAAGTGTGGGGCGCACTGAAGCTTTCTTT
>15|-|TRBJ2-1|TRBV6-5|-
CASSYSTGSYNEQFF
TGTGCCAGCAGTTACTCGACAGGCTCCTACAATGAGCAGTTCTTC
>15|-|TRBJ1-2|TRBV3-1/TRBV3-2|-
CASSRGIGDTYGYTF
TGTGCCAGCAGCCGAGGAATAGGGGATACCTATGGCTACACCTTC
>15|-|TRBJ1-1|TRBV18|-
CASSPRQEVNTEAFF
TGTGCCAGCTCACCACGCCAGGAAGTGAACACTGAAGCTTTCTTT
>16|-|TRBJ2-2|TRBV18|TRBD2
CASSPELAGSTGELFF
TGTGCCAGCTCACCGGAACTAGCGGGATCCACCGGGGAGCTGTTTTTT
>14|-|TRBJ1-1|TRBV6-6|-
CASSPRQVNTEAFF
TGTGCCAGCAGTCCGCGACAGGTGAACACTGAAGCTTTCTTT